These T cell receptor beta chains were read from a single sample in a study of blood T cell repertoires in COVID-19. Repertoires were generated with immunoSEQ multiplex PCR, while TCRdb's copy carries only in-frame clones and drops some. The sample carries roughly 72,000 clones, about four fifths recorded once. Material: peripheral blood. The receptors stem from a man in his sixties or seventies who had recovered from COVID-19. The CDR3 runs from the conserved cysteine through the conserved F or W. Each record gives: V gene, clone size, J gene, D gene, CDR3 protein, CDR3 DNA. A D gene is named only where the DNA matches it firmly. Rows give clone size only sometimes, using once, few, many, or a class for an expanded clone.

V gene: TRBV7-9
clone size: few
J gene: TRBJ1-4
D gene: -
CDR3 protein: CASNQANEKLFF
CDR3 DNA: TGTGCCAGCAACCAGGCTAATGAAAAACTGTTTTTT

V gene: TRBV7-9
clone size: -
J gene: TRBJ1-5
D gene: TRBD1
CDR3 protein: CASSLGDREGFSSQPQHF
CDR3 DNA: TGTGCCAGCAGCTTAGGGGACAGGGAGGGGTTCTCAAGCCAGCCCCAGCATTTT

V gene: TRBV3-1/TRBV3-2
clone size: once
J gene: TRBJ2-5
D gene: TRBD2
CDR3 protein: CASSQASTSGETQYF
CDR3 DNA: TGTGCCAGCAGCCAAGCTTCGACTAGCGGAGAGACCCAGTACTTC

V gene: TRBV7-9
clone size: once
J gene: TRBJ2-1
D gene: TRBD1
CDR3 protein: CASSLRQGNYNEQFF
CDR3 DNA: TGTGCCAGCAGCTTACGACAGGGCAATTACAATGAGCAGTTCTTC

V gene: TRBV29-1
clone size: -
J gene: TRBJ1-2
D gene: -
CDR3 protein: CSVQGGGDYGYTF
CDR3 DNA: TGCAGCGTCCAGGGAGGAGGAGACTATGGCTACACCTTC

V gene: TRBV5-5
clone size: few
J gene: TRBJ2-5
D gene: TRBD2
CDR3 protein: CASSFLAGGETQYF
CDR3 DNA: TGTGCCAGCAGCTTCCTAGCGGGAGGCGAGACCCAGTACTTC

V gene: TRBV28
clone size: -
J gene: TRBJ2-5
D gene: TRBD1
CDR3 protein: CASRIQGAEETQYF
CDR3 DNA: TGTGCCAGCAGGATACAGGGGGCGGAGGAGACCCAGTACTTC

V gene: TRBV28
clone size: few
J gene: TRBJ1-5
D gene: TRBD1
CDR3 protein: CASSFWLTGNQPQHF
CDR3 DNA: TGTGCCAGCAGTTTTTGGTTGACAGGGAATCAGCCCCAGCATTTT

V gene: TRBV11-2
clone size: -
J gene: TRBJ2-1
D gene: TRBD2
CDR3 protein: CASSLALAGSDEQFF
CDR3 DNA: TGTGCCAGCAGCTTAGCCCTAGCGGGGTCGGATGAGCAGTTCTTC

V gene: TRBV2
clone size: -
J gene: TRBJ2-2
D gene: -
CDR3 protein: CASRVQSTGELFF
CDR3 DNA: TGTGCCAGCAGGGTCCAGTCAACCGGGGAGCTGTTTTTT

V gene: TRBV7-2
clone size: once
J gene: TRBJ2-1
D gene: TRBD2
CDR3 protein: CASSLRIAGGNNEQFF
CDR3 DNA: TGTGCCAGCAGCTTAAGGATAGCGGGAGGAAACAATGAGCAGTTCTTC

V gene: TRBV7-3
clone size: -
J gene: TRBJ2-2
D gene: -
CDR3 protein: CASSTESSTGELFF
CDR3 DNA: TGTGCCAGCAGCACCGAATCCAGCACCGGGGAGCTGTTTTTT

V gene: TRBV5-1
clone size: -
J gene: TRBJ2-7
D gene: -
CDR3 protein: CASSPYSSGQGYEQYF
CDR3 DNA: TGCGCCAGCAGCCCGTACTCCTCGGGACAAGGCTACGAGCAGTACTTC

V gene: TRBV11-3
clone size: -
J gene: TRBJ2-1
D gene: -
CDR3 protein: CASSQSDEQFF
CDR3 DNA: TGTGCCAGCAGCCAGAGCGATGAGCAGTTCTTC

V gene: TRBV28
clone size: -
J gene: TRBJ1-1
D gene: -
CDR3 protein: CASSFSYTEAFF
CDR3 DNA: TGTGCCAGCAGTTTCTCTTACACTGAAGCTTTCTTT

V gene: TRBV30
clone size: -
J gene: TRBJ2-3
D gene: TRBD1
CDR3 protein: CAWSLDRGLIYSTDTQYF
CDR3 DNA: TGTGCCTGGAGTCTTGACAGGGGCTTGATTTATAGCACAGATACGCAGTATTTT